The present entry profiles one TCR beta chain with its context. This record belongs to a study of control samples from healthy donors and cancer patients. Sequencing was performed with immunoSEQ multiplex PCR; in TCRdb, only in-frame clones are kept and a portion is missing. The sample yields 70,000 to 100,000 clones, about 88% seen once. Germline loops: CDR1 LGHNA, CDR2 YNFKEQ. The CDR3 loop spans 15 amino acids. After removal of 4 bases from V and 0 bases from J, the junction contained 3 bases not matched to a gene. This TCR was sampled from a woman in her sixties or seventies in good health. The sample comprised blood. The chain has TRBV4-2 and TRBJ2-1, with 7 bases identical to TRBD1. The CDR3: CASSLTGVSYNEQFF. In nucleotides, the CDR3 is TGTGCCAGCAGCCTAACAGGGGTCTCCTACAATGAGCAGTTCTTC.